The source of this T cell receptor beta chain is a study of shared T cell receptors in the human thymus. CDR3 length: 14 amino acids. The V segment lost 4 bases and the J segment 6 bases; nucleotides outside the gene matches: 9. The germline CDR1 and CDR2 sequences are SEHNR and FQNEAQ (reference sequence). Profiling relied on immunoSEQ multiplex PCR, and the TCRdb table lists in-frame clones only, not all of them. The repertoire has 600,000 or so clones, around 87% of them found once; the top ten carry about 0.0094%. This sample also appeared in a second study, on human thymus T cells.

This receptor was identified in a boy younger than two with a congenital heart defect. Sequencing input: thymocytes. The chain carries TRBV7-9 and TRBJ2-7; 7 positions agree with TRBD1. CDR3 nucleotides: TGTGCCAGCAGCTGGGGACAGCCGATCTCCGAGCAGTACTTC. Translation: CASSWGQPISEQYF. The entire variable domain, with the rest obtained from reference TRBV7-9 and TRBJ2-7, is as follows: DTGVSQNPRHKITKRGQNVTFRCDPISEHNRLYWYRQTLGQGPEFLTYFQNEAQLEKSRLLSDRFSAERPKGSFSTLEIQRTEQGDSAMYLCASSWGQPISEQYFGPGTRLTVT.